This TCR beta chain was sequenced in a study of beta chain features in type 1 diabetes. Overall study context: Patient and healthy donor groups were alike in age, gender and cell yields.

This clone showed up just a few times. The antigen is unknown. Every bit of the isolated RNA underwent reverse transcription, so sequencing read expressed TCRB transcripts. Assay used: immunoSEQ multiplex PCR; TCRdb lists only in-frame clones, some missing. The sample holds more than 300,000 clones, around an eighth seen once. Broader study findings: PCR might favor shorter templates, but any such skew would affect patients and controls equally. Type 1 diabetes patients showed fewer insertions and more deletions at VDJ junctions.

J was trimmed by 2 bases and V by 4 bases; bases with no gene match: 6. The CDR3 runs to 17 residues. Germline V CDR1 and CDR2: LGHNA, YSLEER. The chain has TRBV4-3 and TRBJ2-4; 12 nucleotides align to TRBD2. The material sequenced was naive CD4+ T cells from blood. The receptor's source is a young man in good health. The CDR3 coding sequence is TGCGCCAGCAGCCGCCTACTAGCGGGAGGTACCAAAAACATTCAGTACTTC. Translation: CASSRLLAGGTKNIQYF.